The 24 T cell receptor beta chains listed next were all sequenced from one sample in a study of response to subunit inactivated influenza vaccine. TCRdb recomputed calls from the RT-PCR reads with MiXCR, one row per CDR3 protein. The table shows 860,000 or so distinct CDR3 sequences, with approximately 22% occurring only once. The material sequenced was PBMCs from blood, taken about 5 days after vaccination. Source of these receptors: a man between 45 and 60 years old who received an inactivated influenza vaccine.

This clonotype was counted between two and nine times. This chain links TRBV29-1 with TRBJ1-1, with D tentatively TRBD1 (5 bases). The V and J ends lost 2 bases and 11 bases respectively, with 15 bases between them. CDR1 and CDR2 (germline): SQVTM, ANQGSEA. This CDR3 has 12 amino acids. For the CDR3, the DNA is TGCAGCGTTGAATTGAGGGCAGGGCCGGCTTTCTTT. This gives the protein CSVELRAGPAFF. Together with reference TRBV29-1 and TRBJ1-1, the CDR3 gives the full variable domain: SAVISQKPSRDICQRGTSLTIQCQVDSQVTMMFWYRQQPGQSLTLIATANQGSEATYESGFVIDKFPISRPNLTFSTLTVSNMSPEDSSIYLCSVELRAGPAFFGQGTRLTVV.

This clonotype turned up a few times. The rearrangement uses TRBV4-1 and TRBJ2-1, with TRBD2 identical over 13 bases. The germline gives CDR1 MGHRA, CDR2 YSYEKL. The CDR3 is 16 residues long. V lost 2 bases and J lost 7; bases outside the gene matches: 5. The CDR3 reads CASSQITSGRGNEQFF. The CDR3 DNA sequence: TGCGCCAGCAGCCAAATTACTAGCGGGAGGGGGAATGAGCAGTTCTTC.

The chain uses TRBV4-2 and TRBJ2-1; 8 bases map to TRBD2. The CDR3 has 16 residues. Germline-derived CDR1 and CDR2 are LGHNA and YNFKEQ. V trimming: 4 bases; J trimming: 4 bases; junction bases outside the gene matches: 9. The CDR3 DNA reads TGTGCCAGCAGCCCCTCTGCGGGAGGTGGGTACAATGAGCAGTTCTTC. Its protein is CASSPSAGGGYNEQFF.

This clonotype has just a few counts. The V call is TRBV3-1, the J call TRBJ2-7, with D unresolved. Looked up from germline, CDR1 is LGHDT and CDR2 is YNNKEL (reference sequence). Trimming cost V 0 bases and J 13 bases, with 13 bases left between them. The CDR3 covers 12 residues. Written as DNA, the CDR3 is TGTGCCAGCAGCCAAGATCTTGTAGTTATATACTTC. Amino acid sequence: CASSQDLVVIYF.

The rearrangement links TRBV11-2 to TRBJ2-6; 11 bases are shared with TRBD2. Germline V gene data show CDR1 as SGHAT and CDR2 as FQNNGV. This CDR3 is built from 18 residues. The junction had 2 bases not matched to a gene; V was cut back by 0 bases and J by 1 base. CDR3 loop: CASSLESSGGSGANVLTF. CDR3 sequence (DNA): TGTGCCAGCAGCTTAGAGTCTAGCGGGGGGTCTGGGGCCAACGTCCTGACTTTC.

A remark on this clonotype: This may come from a read error, since a much larger clone is one base off. This chain links TRBV7-3 with TRBJ2-3, with TRBD2 matching 8 bases. From germline, CDR1 is SGHTA and CDR2 FQGTGA. The CDR3 spans 14 residues. The CDR3 loop is CASILAGRTDTQYF. The CDR3 coding sequence is TGTGCCAGCATCTTAGCGGGACGCACAGATACGCAGTATTTT.

This clonotype has only a few counts. The genes are TRBV6-1 and TRBJ2-7, with D unclear. There are 12 residues in the CDR3. V lost 3 bases and J 2 bases, leaving 5 bases between the germline ends. Germline-derived CDR1 and CDR2 are MNHNS and SASEGT. CDR3 nucleotides: TGTGCCAGCAGTGACAGGCCCTACGAGCAGTACTTC. Amino acid sequence: CASSDRPYEQYF.

The V call is TRBV12-3 or TRBV12-4, the J call TRBJ2-7, with D unresolved. The CDR3 is made up of 12 amino acids. The V end lost 7 bases, the J end lost 6 bases, and 13 bases lay between the germline ends. The CDR3 sequence: CASTFDLGEQYF. For the CDR3, the DNA is TGTGCCAGCACCTTTGACCTGGGCGAGCAGTACTTC.

This clonotype has a handful of counts. The genes are TRBV4-1 and TRBJ2-7; D is possibly TRBD1 or TRBD2 (5 bases each). V lost 1 base to trimming and J lost 4 bases, with 11 bases between them. The CDR3 sequence is 14 residues long. The V gene's germline CDR1 is MGHRA and CDR2 YSYEKL. CDR3 DNA: TGCGCCAGCAGCCAAGTGGGACGGAATTACGAGCAGTACTTC. This gives the protein CASSQVGRNYEQYF.

This clonotype was detected a few times. The chain couples TRBV12-3 or TRBV12-4 to TRBJ2-7; TRBD2 aligns across 8 bases. The CDR3 loop spans 14 amino acids. J gave up 5 bases and V 2 bases, and 5 bases lay outside the gene matches. The DNA for the CDR3 is TGTGCCAGCAGTTTAACGGGAGGGGTCCACGAGCAGTACTTC. As protein: CASSLTGGVHEQYF.

This clonotype was counted only a few times. The V and J genes are TRBV25-1 and TRBJ2-7; TRBD1 is a possible D gene (7 bases). V lost 3 bases and J lost 2, with 11 bases in between. The CDR3 runs to 14 residues. Germline CDR1 reads MGHDK; CDR2 reads SYGVNS. CDR3 in DNA: TGTGCCAGCAGTGACAGGGGGGAGACCTACGAGCAGTACTTC. Translation gives CASSDRGETYEQYF.

The rearrangement uses TRBV20-1 and TRBJ2-1; 9 bases line up with TRBD1. V lost 3 bases and J lost 6; bases outside the gene matches: 6. Germline-derived CDR1 and CDR2 are DFQATT and SNEGSKA (reference sequence). This CDR3 is built from 14 residues. DNA of the CDR3: TGCAGTGCTAGGCGGGGACAGGGTGTCAATGAGCAGTTCTTC. Protein sequence: CSARRGQGVNEQFF.

This clonotype was detected only a few times. The chain combines TRBV4-2 with TRBJ2-7; D is undetermined. Germline V lookup: CDR1 LGHNA, CDR2 YNFKEQ. Trimming shortened V by 3 bases and J by 3 bases, and 24 bases separated the two germline ends. This CDR3 contains 18 residues. Written as DNA, the CDR3 is TGTGCCAGCAGCCAGTACTATATTGGCTCCTCTGGCGTCTACGAGCAGTACTTC. This translates into CASSQYYIGSSGVYEQYF.

This clonotype came up a few times. The chain is built from TRBV4-2 and TRBJ2-1, with a possible D match to TRBD2 (5 bases). The CDR3 length is 16 residues. Trimming stripped 1 base from V and 2 bases from J, with 12 bases between. CDR1 and CDR2 (germline): LGHNA, YNFKEQ. The CDR3 nucleotides read TGTGCCAGCAGCCAAGGTCTCGGGGTCGCCTACAATGAGCAGTTCTTC. Translation gives CASSQGLGVAYNEQFF.

This chain links TRBV27 with TRBJ2-1, with a weak D call TRBD2 (6 bases). With 2 bases removed from V and 9 bases from J, the gap between germline ends came to 17 bases. The CDR3 loop spans 15 amino acids. Germline CDR1 and CDR2: MNHEY and SMNVEV (reference sequence). The CDR3: CASSLPPGRGSEQFF. The CDR3 DNA follows: TGTGCCAGCAGTTTACCCCCCGGACGGGGGAGTGAGCAGTTCTTC.

This clonotype was seen more than once but under ten times. V and J are TRBV7-2 and TRBJ2-1; 8 positions agree with TRBD2. The length of the CDR3 is 14 residues. Trimming took 4 bases from V and 8 from J; bases not matched to a gene: 7. From germline, CDR1 is SGHTA and CDR2 FQGNSA. The CDR3 spells CASSSPGLGHEQFF. The CDR3 coding sequence is TGTGCCAGCAGCTCACCGGGACTAGGACATGAGCAGTTCTTC.

The chain uses TRBV29-1 and TRBJ2-2; 7 nucleotides align to TRBD2. The germline V gene encodes CDR1 SQVTM and CDR2 ANQGSEA. V lost 6 bases and J lost 2; bases outside the gene matches: 6. The CDR3 loop spans 14 amino acids. This chain's CDR3 is CSVAPGLNTGELFF. The CDR3 DNA reads TGCAGCGTCGCGCCGGGACTAAACACCGGGGAGCTGTTTTTT.

V usage is TRBV6-1 and J usage is TRBJ1-6; D call uncertain. V was cut by 6 bases and J by 0 bases, with 21 bases left in between. The CDR3 consists of 19 residues. Germline-derived CDR1 and CDR2 are MNHNS and SASEGT. CDR3 protein: CASSLEFYVQSSYNSPLHF. In nucleotides, the CDR3 is TGTGCCAGCAGCCTTGAATTTTACGTCCAGAGCTCCTATAATTCACCCCTCCACTTT.

The rearrangement links TRBV11-2 to TRBJ2-1, with D unresolved. Trimming removed 5 bases at V and 0 bases at J, with 14 bases between. Germline V CDR1 and CDR2: SGHAT, FQNNGV. This CDR3 spans 16 amino acids. The CDR3 sequence: CASSLEQWTSYNEQFF. The CDR3 DNA reads TGTGCCAGCAGCCTTGAACAGTGGACCTCCTACAATGAGCAGTTCTTC.

This chain joins TRBV7-9 and TRBJ1-1, with 8 bases lining up with TRBD1. Per the germline V gene, CDR1 is SEHNR and CDR2 is FQNEAQ (reference sequence). J gave up 5 bases and V 5 bases, and 7 bases lay outside the gene matches. CDR3 length: 14 residues. The CDR3 coding sequence is TGTGCCAGCAGCGTCGCAGGGGGCTGGACTGAAGCTTTCTTT. It yields the protein CASSVAGGWTEAFF.

The chain carries TRBV12-3 or TRBV12-4 and TRBJ2-4; TRBD1 is a possible D gene (7 bases). Between the trimmed V and J ends, which lost 5 bases and 0 bases, there was a span of 20 bases. The CDR3 extends over 18 amino acids. CDR3 protein: CASSPGDSLFLAKNIQYF. The DNA of the CDR3 is TGTGCCAGCAGTCCGGGGGACAGTCTCTTTCTAGCCAAAAACATTCAGTACTTC.

Of note for this clonotype: A much larger clone is a single base away; this may be a read error. V and J are TRBV6-4 and TRBJ2-5; no definite D call. Deletions cut 0 bases from V and 3 bases from J, with 2 bases between. CDR3 size: 12 residues. Germline values: CDR1 MRHNA, CDR2 SNTAGT. CDR3 region: CASSDSKETQYF. The CDR3, as DNA: TGTGCCAGCAGTGACTCGAAAGAGACCCAGTACTTC.

CDR3 DNA sequence: TGTGCCAGCAGCCCTATAGCGACCCGCCCCGGGGAGCTGTTTTTT. It codes for CASSPIATRPGELFF. The chain carries TRBV3-1 and TRBJ2-2; a weak D match, TRBD2 (5 bases). The germline V gene has CDR1 LGHDT and CDR2 YNNKEL (reference sequence). The CDR3 spans 15 residues. V lost 4 bases, J lost 6 bases, and 15 bases lay in between.

On this clonotype: Germline and junction disagree at one end, which may indicate a read error. The chain has TRBV19 and TRBJ2-6, with a tentative D call TRBD1 (5 bases). The germline V gene encodes CDR1 LNHDA and CDR2 SQIVND (reference sequence). This CDR3 has 21 residues. CDR3 in amino acids: CDSSIMWGGPSALAGANVLTF. DNA for the CDR3: TGTGACAGTAGTATAATGTGGGGCGGCCCAAGCGCTCTGGCTGGGGCCAACGTCCTGACTTTC.